The 25 T cell receptor beta chains in this list originate from one sample, sequenced in a study of blood T cells in healthy people across ages. Then a second PCR, running roughly 7 to 11 cycles, was carried out with a sample-barcoded 5' primer and a J-beta primer mix. MiXCR, run by TCRdb on the 5' RACE reads, gives a single entry per CDR3 protein. The data contain fewer than 800,000 distinct CDR3 sequences, just under 25% of them singletons. The same data also contributed to another study, on T cells of mothers and their children.

The sample was blood. These receptors all come from a boy younger than 18 in good health.

The rearrangement joins TRBV29-1 to TRBJ2-3, with 7 positions matching TRBD1. CDR1 is SQVTM, CDR2 ANQGSEA, per germline. The length of the CDR3 is 13 residues. Unmatched junction bases numbered 2, after V lost 2 bases and J lost 3 bases. CDR3 DNA sequence: TGCAGCGTTGAAACAGGGGTTACAGATACGCAGTATTTT. This translates into CSVETGVTDTQYF.

This clonotype was detected a few times. The conserved closing phenylalanine or tryptophan is absent in this CDR3, likely reflecting a read error. The DNA is omitted, as the CDR3 cannot be located on it reliably, and the CDR3 follows TCRdb's listing. J is TRBJ1-3 and V is TRBV21-1. TRBV21-1 is listed as a pseudogene. The CDR3 has 15 amino acids, counting both end residues. The CDR3 protein is CASGNRRLSGNTIYV.

This clonotype showed up just a few times. The J gene is TRBJ2-5, the V gene TRBV2; 7 nucleotides line up with TRBD1. CDR1 SNHLY and CDR2 FYNNEI come from the germline V gene. J lost 2 bases, V lost 7 bases, and 10 bases had no gene match. This CDR3 is built from 15 residues. The CDR3 loop is CASTRDRQIQETQYF. DNA for the CDR3: TGTGCCAGCACCCGGGACAGACAAATTCAAGAGACCCAGTACTTC. The full variable domain, with the rest looked up from reference TRBV2 and TRBJ2-5, is EPEVTQTPSHQVTQMGQEVILRCVPISNHLYFYWYRQILGQKVEFLVSFYNNEISEKSEIFDDQFSVERPDGSNFTLKIRSTKLEDSAMYFCASTRDRQIQETQYFGPGTRLLVL.

This clonotype was seen a handful of times. This chain connects TRBV2 to TRBJ2-7; possible D gene TRBD2, 5 bases. The CDR3 is 13 residues long. Germline values: CDR1 SNHLY, CDR2 FYNNEI. The V gene lost 5 bases and the J gene lost 3 bases, with 11 bases spanning the gap. Here the CDR3 DNA reads TGTGCCAGCAGTTCGGACTCACTCTACGAGCAGTACTTC. It is translated as CASSSDSLYEQYF.

A few counts support this clonotype. This chain uses TRBV6-7 with TRBJ1-1, with 11 bases fitting TRBD1. TRBV6-7 is treated as an ORF (open reading frame) with a function not yet certain. The CDR3 loop spans 18 amino acids. V gave up 6 bases and J gave up 4 bases; unmatched junction bases: 16. CDR3: CASRSRTGGFFLSTEAFF. For the CDR3, the DNA is TGTGCCAGCAGATCGAGGACAGGGGGCTTCTTCTTGTCCACTGAAGCTTTCTTT.

CDR3: CASSWEGYNQPQHF. For the CDR3, the DNA is TGTGCCAGCAGCTGGGAGGGTTACAATCAGCCCCAGCATTTT. The V call is TRBV6-1, the J call TRBJ1-5; D call uncertain. Trimming took off 6 bases at V and 3 bases at J, with 12 bases between the two ends. This CDR3 is 14 amino acids long. From germline, CDR1 is MNHNS and CDR2 SASEGT.

This chain joins TRBV9 and TRBJ2-5; a possible D gene is TRBD2 (5 bases). The V end lost 0 bases, the J end lost 3 bases, and 9 bases lay between the germline ends. The germline V gene has CDR1 SGDLS and CDR2 YYNGEE. The CDR3 is made up of 14 amino acids. CDR3 protein: CASSVEDWEETQYF. The CDR3 DNA reads TGTGCCAGCAGCGTAGAGGACTGGGAAGAGACCCAGTACTTC.

The rearrangement uses TRBV3-1 and TRBJ2-5; no reliable D call. The CDR3 contains 14 residues. The germline V and J ends were trimmed by 1 base and 7 bases, with 13 bases remaining between them. CDR1 is LGHDT, CDR2 YNNKEL, per germline (reference sequence). The CDR3 DNA sequence: TGTGCCAGCAGCCAAGTCCGGGCGGAAGGGACCCAGTACTTC. This codes for CASSQVRAEGTQYF.

This chain connects TRBV28 to TRBJ1-1; TRBD1 is a possible D gene (6 bases). The CDR3 spans 15 residues. V was trimmed by 4 bases and J by 0 bases, leaving 12 bases between them. Looked up from germline, CDR1 is MDHEN and CDR2 is SYDVKM. In DNA form, the CDR3 reads TGTGCCAGCAGTTCGCCGGACAGATTGAACACTGAAGCTTTCTTT. Its protein product is CASSSPDRLNTEAFF.

This clonotype was observed a few times. CDR3 sequence (DNA): TGCAGCGTGGTAGGAGACTATGGCTACACCTTC. As protein: CSVVGDYGYTF. This chain links TRBV29-1 with TRBJ1-2; D call uncertain. V lost 6 bases, J lost 3 bases, and 8 bases lay in between. Germline CDR1 SQVTM, CDR2 ANQGSEA. CDR3 length: 11 residues.

Comments on this clonotype: An end of the junction differs from the germline gene, which may be a read error. The chain is built from TRBV7-9 and TRBJ1-2, with a weak D call TRBD1 (6 bases). This CDR3 spans 15 amino acids. CDR1 and CDR2 (germline): SEHNR, FQNEAQ (reference sequence). The CDR3 DNA reads TGTGCCAGCAGCGACGGACAGCGAGCTAACCATGGCTACACCTTC. Translation: CASSDGQRANHGYTF.

This clonotype was counted a few times. This chain uses TRBV20-1 with TRBJ2-7, with D hard to call. Germline CDR1 DFQATT, CDR2 SNEGSKA (reference sequence). There are 18 residues in the CDR3. Trimming removed 4 bases at V and 3 bases at J, with 28 bases between. The CDR3 reads CSATPPSGKVRPYYEQYF. CDR3 nucleotide sequence: TGCAGTGCTACCCCTCCAAGTGGGAAAGTCCGACCCTACTACGAGCAGTACTTC.

CDR3 sequence reads: CASSQDWGEKLFF. CDR3 coding DNA: TGCGCCAGCAGCCAAGACTGGGGTGAAAAACTGTTTTTT. The chain uses TRBV4-3 and TRBJ1-4; D unclear. There are 13 residues in the CDR3. V lost 0 bases to trimming and J lost 7 bases, with 6 bases between them. CDR1 and CDR2 (germline): LGHNA, YSLEER.

V is TRBV27 and J is TRBJ2-4; TRBD1 might be the D (6 bases). This CDR3 has 14 amino acids. The germline gives CDR1 MNHEY, CDR2 SMNVEV (reference sequence). Trimming stripped 8 bases from V and 1 base from J, with 12 bases between. CDR3 sequence reads: CASGPTGAKNIQYF. CDR3 bases: TGTGCCAGCGGCCCAACAGGGGCCAAAAACATTCAGTACTTC.

The chain joins TRBV6-5 to TRBJ1-2; D not resolved. V lost 1 base, J lost 2 bases, and 17 bases lay in between. CDR1 and CDR2 (germline): MNHEY, SVGAGI. The CDR3 consists of 17 residues. The CDR3 region has the DNA TGTGCCAGCAGTTACTATCCGGGTGCAGGCTCCAACTATGGCTACACCTTC. Translating gives CASSYYPGAGSNYGYTF.

The chain carries TRBV20-1 and TRBJ2-1; D may correspond to TRBD1 or TRBD2 (5 bases each). V gave up 7 bases and J gave up 0 bases, with 22 bases separating them. CDR1 DFQATT and CDR2 SNEGSKA come from the germline V gene (reference sequence). This CDR3 comprises 17 residues. CDR3 sequence (DNA): TGCAGTGGGACGGACTCAGGGTCACTTGGCTCCTACAATGAGCAGTTCTTC. As protein: CSGTDSGSLGSYNEQFF.

This clonotype was detected only a few times. J is TRBJ2-7 and V is TRBV27; the D gene is possibly TRBD1 (6 bases). Germline loops: CDR1 MNHEY, CDR2 SMNVEV (reference sequence). This CDR3 contains 15 residues. The V and J ends lost 8 bases and 2 bases respectively, with 19 bases between them. CDR3 residues: CASGSPDSFTYEQYF. The CDR3, as DNA: TGTGCCAGCGGTTCCCCGGACAGTTTTACCTACGAGCAGTACTTC.

This clonotype was observed a few times. V and J are TRBV20-1 and TRBJ2-1; 9 bases are shared with TRBD2. V was pared by 2 bases and J by 8 bases, with 13 bases of the junction left unmatched. The CDR3 contains 16 residues. The germline CDR1 and CDR2 sequences are DFQATT and SNEGSKA (reference sequence). The CDR3 here is CSARSLGTSRMDEQFF. For the CDR3, the DNA is TGCAGTGCTAGATCCCTTGGGACTAGCCGTATGGATGAGCAGTTCTTC.

There are a few counts of this clonotype. Sequence at one end of the junction differs from germline and may be a read error. This chain joins TRBV10-3 and TRBJ2-5; D possibly corresponds to TRBD1 (5 bases). TRBJ2-1 matches the DNA end more closely, so the J call is doubtful. Germline V gene data show CDR1 as ENHRY and CDR2 as SYGVKD. The CDR3 covers 12 residues. DNA for the CDR3: TGCGCCATCAGTGACACCAGGGTTGAGCAGTTCTTC. Amino acids: CAISDTRVEQFF.

This clonotype appeared many times. This sequence joins TRBV13 and TRBJ2-1; TRBD1 agrees at 8 bases. Germline values: CDR1 PRHDT, CDR2 FYEKMQ (reference sequence). The junction had 16 bases not matched to a gene; V was cut back by 5 bases and J by 4 bases. CDR3 length: 18 amino acids. CDR3 coding DNA: TGTGCCAGCAGCCCCGAATGGGGCCGGGACAGGCCTTACAATGAGCAGTTCTTC. As protein: CASSPEWGRDRPYNEQFF.

The genes are TRBV28 and TRBJ2-3, with D perhaps assigned TRBD1 or TRBD2 (5 bases each). There are 18 residues in the CDR3. V lost 4 bases to trimming and J lost 1 base, with 21 bases between them. The V gene's germline CDR1 is MDHEN and CDR2 SYDVKM. DNA for the CDR3: TGTGCCAGCAGTTCCACCAACCCGGCCAGGGACCGCACAGATACGCAGTATTTT. The encoded protein is CASSSTNPARDRTDTQYF.

This sequence joins TRBV6-1 and TRBJ2-2, with no clear D. In germline, CDR1 is MNHNS, CDR2 SASEGT. V lost 6 bases and J 1 base, leaving 18 bases between the germline ends. This CDR3 contains 17 residues. The CDR3 nucleotides are TGTGCCAGCAGCCTCCCGTCTTCTACTTGGAACACCGGGGAGCTGTTTTTT. It translates to CASSLPSSTWNTGELFF.

This rearrangement joins TRBV4-3 to TRBJ2-5; maybe TRBD2 (6 bases). Germline assignment: CDR1 LGHNA and CDR2 YSLEER. V lost 0 bases and J lost 1, with 9 bases in between. The CDR3 runs to 15 residues. CDR3 region: CASSQERRAQETQYF. The DNA for the CDR3 is TGCGCCAGCAGCCAAGAGAGGAGGGCCCAAGAGACCCAGTACTTC.

This clonotype was picked up a small number of times. V gene TRBV20-1 combines with J gene TRBJ2-5; a weak D match, TRBD2 (5 bases). The CDR3 covers 15 residues. V was pared by 2 bases and J by 1 base, with 14 bases between. In germline, CDR1 is DFQATT, CDR2 SNEGSKA (reference sequence). Here the CDR3 reads CSARSPGVVQETQYF. CDR3 in DNA: TGCAGTGCTAGATCCCCCGGGGTCGTCCAAGAGACCCAGTACTTC.

V and J are TRBV12-3 or TRBV12-4 and TRBJ1-4; no clear D gene. The V gene lost 5 bases and the J gene lost 0 bases, with 7 bases spanning the gap. The CDR3 runs 14 residues. For the CDR3, the DNA is TGTGCCAGCAGTCCGAGAGCAACTAATGAAAAACTGTTTTTT. Its translation is CASSPRATNEKLFF.